These 10 T cell receptor beta chains came from one sample sequenced in a study of prognosis after radiotherapy for stage I lung cancer. Amplification of TCR beta CDR3 from genomic DNA used two-round multiplex PCR. The first round of PCR was done with primers that matched each TRBV and TRBJ gene. Each CDR3 protein gets one entry after TCRdb re-called the multiplex PCR reads with MiXCR. The table has about 21,000 distinct CDR3 sequences, roughly 43% seen once. Sequenced material: PBMCs, taken before or after stereotactic body radiation therapy (not recorded which). These receptors originate from a donor of 50 years or more with non-small cell lung cancer.

This clonotype was observed at least ten times. The V call is TRBV12-3 or TRBV12-4, the J call TRBJ2-5; 9 bases agree with TRBD2. After removal of 6 bases from V and 4 bases from J, the junction contained 0 bases not matched to a gene. This CDR3 comprises 12 residues. The CDR3 sequence: CASRLAGETQYF. The CDR3 DNA reads as TGTGCCAGCAGACTAGCGGGAGAGACCCAGTACTTC.

V and J are TRBV7-8 and TRBJ2-7; possibly TRBD2 for D (6 bases). The germline gives CDR1 SGHVS, CDR2 FQNEAQ. Between the trimmed V and J ends, which lost 4 bases and 3 bases, there was a span of 13 bases. The CDR3 is 14 amino acids. The CDR3 sequence is CASSSVMEGYEQYF. CDR3 nucleotide sequence: TGTGCCAGCAGCTCTGTGATGGAGGGCTACGAGCAGTACTTC.

This chain uses TRBV9 with TRBJ1-1, with D perhaps matching TRBD1 (6 bases). CDR3 length: 14 amino acids. The V end was cut by 3 bases, the J end by 3 bases, with 12 bases between. Germline V gene data show CDR1 as SGDLS and CDR2 as YYNGEE. The chain's CDR3 is CASSEGVGYTEAFF. As DNA, the CDR3 is TGTGCCAGCAGCGAGGGGGTGGGGTACACTGAAGCTTTCTTT.

This clonotype appeared a single time. A junction boundary mismatches the germline segment, possibly from a read error. The V call is TRBV6-2 or TRBV6-3, the J call TRBJ2-3; D unresolved. This CDR3 is 13 amino acids long. Germline-derived CDR1 and CDR2 are MNHEY and SVGEGT. The CDR3 bases are TGTGCCAGCAGTTACGGGTGTACAGATACTCAGTATTTT. Protein product: CASSYGCTDTQYF.

This clonotype was seen repeatedly, ten times or more. CDR3 bases: TGTGCCAGCAGCACTAGCGGGAGAGACGGCGAGCAGTACTTC. The encoded protein is CASSTSGRDGEQYF. This chain links TRBV28 with TRBJ2-7; TRBD2 matches at 11 bases. Germline V CDR1 and CDR2: MDHEN, SYDVKM. V shed 6 bases, J shed 6 bases, and the junction held 7 bases outside the gene matches. This CDR3 region has 14 residues. Full variable domain (rest looked up from reference TRBV28 and TRBJ2-7): DVKVTQSSRYLVKRTGEKVFLECVQDMDHENMFWYRQDPGLGLRLIYFSYDVKMKEKGDIPEGYSVSREKKERFSLILESASTNQTSMYLCASSTSGRDGEQYFGPGTRLTVT.

This clonotype is termed medium-sized. V is TRBV28 and J is TRBJ2-1; D perhaps matches TRBD2 (6 bases). The CDR3 loop spans 15 amino acids. The germline V gene has CDR1 MDHEN and CDR2 SYDVKM. V was clipped by 7 bases and J by 2 bases, with 15 bases between them. The CDR3 DNA reads TGTGCCAGCAAGATAGGTGGGGGGACCTACAATGAGCAGTTCTTC. Translating gives CASKIGGGTYNEQFF.

Concerning this clonotype: Without the conserved terminal phenylalanine or tryptophan, this CDR3 likely stems from a read error. The rearrangement joins TRBV2 to TRBJ2-3; D unclear. V shed 7 bases and J shed 3 bases, with 14 bases lying between them. The CDR3 spans 14 residues. Germline values: CDR1 SNHLY, CDR2 FYNNEI. CDR3: CASTLKGVTDTQYS. CDR3 in DNA: TGTGCCAGCACTTTAAAGGGCGTGACAGATACGCAGTATTCT.

With regard to this clonotype: The junction shows a germline mismatch at one end, possibly a read error. V and J are TRBV11-3 and TRBJ1-6; 8 bases are a match to TRBD1. Germline V gene data show CDR1 as SGHNT and CDR2 as YENEEA. The CDR3 runs to 14 residues. CDR3 in amino acids: CASSSVTGASPPHF. CDR3 sequence (DNA): TGTGCCAGCAGCTCCGTGACAGGGGCTTCTCCCCCCCACTTT.

V and J are TRBV12-3 or TRBV12-4 and TRBJ2-1; TRBD2 matches at 8 bases. There are 15 residues in the CDR3. Unmatched junction bases numbered 9, after V lost 4 bases and J lost 7 bases. CDR3 nucleotides: TGTGCCAGCAGTTCCCGAACCGGGAGGGTGAATGAGCAGTTCTTC. Translation gives CASSSRTGRVNEQFF.

The rearrangement uses TRBV2 and TRBJ1-2, with TRBD1 matching 7 bases. J lost 1 base, V lost 2 bases, and 4 bases had no gene match. The CDR3 sequence is 15 residues long. Looked up from germline, CDR1 is SNHLY and CDR2 is FYNNEI. CDR3: CASSEQGGVNYGYTF. The CDR3 region has the DNA TGTGCCAGCAGTGAACAGGGGGGGGTTAACTATGGCTACACCTTC.